The next 9 T cell receptor beta chains were all read from a single sample in a study of identical twins. Via MiXCR, TCRdb re-called the 5' RACE reads, giving one row per CDR3 protein. The repertoire consists of some 300,000 distinct CDR3 sequences, with over 9% occurring once and the leading ten covering 7.2%. The same data also went into a second study, on yellow fever vaccine responses in identical twins.

The sequenced sample consisted of CD8+ T cells sorted from blood. The receptors come from a woman between 18 and 29 years old in good health.

This clonotype was seen many times. The chain recombines TRBV24-1 with TRBJ2-5; no reliable D call. This CDR3 spans 13 amino acids. The germline gives CDR1 KGHDR, CDR2 SFDVKD. Trimming took off 3 bases at V and 2 bases at J, with 6 bases between the two ends. The CDR3 is CATSDLGQETQYF. The CDR3 nucleotides read TGTGCCACCAGTGATCTGGGACAAGAGACCCAGTACTTC.

This rearrangement joins TRBV9 to TRBJ2-7, with D perhaps matching TRBD2 (7 bases). V lost 0 bases and J lost 2, with 12 bases in between. This CDR3 region has 15 residues. Germline assignment: CDR1 SGDLS and CDR2 YYNGEE. The CDR3 spells CASSVALGGAYEQYF. The CDR3 coding sequence is TGTGCCAGCAGCGTAGCTTTAGGGGGGGCCTACGAGCAGTACTTC.

This clonotype has more than one count but fewer than ten. V and J are TRBV28 and TRBJ1-5; D is unresolved. Germline V gives CDR1 MDHEN, CDR2 SYDVKM. Trimming took 6 bases from V and 0 from J, leaving 9 bases between them. This CDR3 contains 14 residues. The CDR3 DNA reads TGTGCCAGCAGCATGGACGGTAGCAATCAGCCCCAGCATTTT. Its protein is CASSMDGSNQPQHF.

The chain has TRBV29-1 and TRBJ2-1, with TRBD1 identical over 10 bases. The length of the CDR3 is 14 residues. Germline V gene data show CDR1 as SQVTM and CDR2 as ANQGSEA. V was pared by 6 bases and J by 4 bases, with 6 bases of the junction left unmatched. Here the CDR3 reads CSVAGTGEYNEQFF. The CDR3 DNA sequence: TGCAGCGTCGCCGGGACAGGGGAATACAATGAGCAGTTCTTC.

This clonotype was counted between two and nine times. The genes are TRBV6-2 or TRBV6-3 and TRBJ2-5; no clear D. CDR3 size: 13 residues. V lost 5 bases and J lost 2, with 9 bases in between. CDR1 MNHEY and CDR2 SVGEGT come from the germline V gene. The CDR3 coding sequence is TGTGCCAGCAGTCGAAGTCCTCAAGAGACCCAGTACTTC. Protein sequence: CASSRSPQETQYF.

In this sample, this clonotype turned up a few times. The chain is built from TRBV7-8 and TRBJ2-7; D may be TRBD1 (6 bases). The CDR3 is 13 amino acids. Germline loops: CDR1 SGHVS, CDR2 FQNEAQ. Trimming removed 4 bases at V and 3 bases at J, with 10 bases between. CDR3 sequence reads: CASSSGQYYEQYF. CDR3 DNA sequence: TGTGCCAGCAGCTCCGGACAGTACTACGAGCAGTACTTC.

In this sample, this clonotype turned up a few times. This chain uses TRBV6-1 with TRBJ2-5; D perhaps matches TRBD1 (6 bases). CDR3 length: 18 amino acids. Trimming pared 0 bases from V and 5 bases from J, leaving 22 bases between. Germline CDR1 reads MNHNS; CDR2 reads SASEGT. CDR3 sequence: CASSEAPSGTRAMETQYF. The CDR3 DNA reads as TGTGCCAGCAGTGAAGCTCCATCCGGGACACGGGCGATGGAGACCCAGTACTTC.

There are many counts of this clonotype. The V and J genes are TRBV5-5 and TRBJ2-1, with 12 bases lining up with TRBD1. Losses at the gene ends were 3 bases for V and 6 bases for J; bases not matched to a gene: 4. The CDR3 covers 15 residues. Looked up from germline, CDR1 is SGHKS and CDR2 is YYEKEE (reference sequence). CDR3: CASSSGTGGRNEQFF. CDR3 bases: TGTGCCAGCAGCTCCGGGACAGGGGGCCGCAATGAGCAGTTCTTC.

This clonotype was seen a few times. The V gene is TRBV5-1, the J gene TRBJ2-2, with TRBD1 matching 11 bases. The junction had 9 bases not matched to a gene; V was cut back by 4 bases and J by 4 bases. CDR1 is SGHRS, CDR2 YFSETQ, per germline. The CDR3 length is 17 residues. The CDR3, as DNA: TGCGCCAGCAGCCGTCTTACCGGGACAGGGGGCACCGGGGAGCTGTTTTTT. This translates into CASSRLTGTGGTGELFF.